The following is a TCR gamma chain sequence with its context. The antigen is unknown. The sample is drawn from a study of Vδ1+ human thymocytes. Study-wide results and caveats: Thymic TRG and TRD repertoires appeared highly polyclonal.

With V trimmed by 1 base and J by 3 bases, 9 bases remained unmatched. CDR1 and CDR2 (germline): EGSTGY, YDSYTSSV. The CDR3 sequence is 15 residues long. Sequences come from RNA converted to cDNA by reverse transcription. The CDR3 regions were amplified by multiplex PCR from V-gene primers to a constant-region primer. TCRdb re-processed the multiplex PCR reads via CATT. The profile shows over 20,000 gamma-chain clones, approximately 14% of them singletons. Material for sequencing was Vdelta1+ gamma-delta thymocytes from the thymus. Subset: FACS-sorted CD3+ TCRalphabeta- TCRVdelta1+ TCRVdelta2- thymocytes. The V gene is TRGV4, the J gene TRGJ1 or TRGJ2. The TCR comes from a child younger than two who had congenital heart surgery. The CDR3, as DNA: TGTGCCACCTGGGATGGAGGGGTGGCTTATTATAAGAAACTCTTT. Protein: CATWDGGVAYYKKLF.